The 12 T cell receptor beta chains presented below share a single source sample, sequenced in a study of T-cell memory formation after mild COVID-19. MiXCR was run by TCRdb on the 5' RACE reads, yielding one entry per CDR3 protein. The table has a few hundred thousand distinct CDR3 sequences, around 27% seen once. Sequences were obtained from PBMCs or a T cell subset sorted from them (not recorded which). Source of these receptors: an adult woman who had mild COVID-19 (a few samples of this study predate the infection). Cell type and time point are not known.

The chain employs TRBV5-1 and TRBJ2-7; D is possibly TRBD1 or TRBD2 (7 bases each). There are 14 residues in the CDR3. CDR1 and CDR2 (germline): SGHRS, YFSETQ. Trimming pared 7 bases from V and 0 bases from J, leaving 14 bases between. This chain's CDR3 is CASGRGTDSYEQYF. As DNA, the CDR3 is TGCGCCAGCGGGAGGGGGACAGACTCCTACGAGCAGTACTTC.

The chain couples TRBV4-3 to TRBJ1-4; a possible D gene is TRBD1 (5 bases). V gave up 0 bases and J gave up 7 bases, with 9 bases separating them. Germline-derived CDR1 and CDR2 are LGHNA and YSLEER. The CDR3 is 14 amino acids. The CDR3 DNA reads TGCGCCAGCAGCCAAGAGGGGGTCGGTGAAAAACTGTTTTTT. Its protein product is CASSQEGVGEKLFF.

The table lists this clonotype with a few counts. The rearrangement links TRBV5-6 to TRBJ2-7; D may be TRBD1 (5 bases). V was trimmed by 3 bases and J by 4 bases, leaving 14 bases between them. The germline V gene encodes CDR1 SGHDT and CDR2 YYEEEE. The CDR3 has 14 amino acids. Here the CDR3 DNA reads TGTGCCAGCAGCTGGACCGACAGAAGATACGAGCAGTACTTC. Residues: CASSWTDRRYEQYF.

The V gene is TRBV6-2 or TRBV6-3, the J gene TRBJ2-5; 9 nucleotides agree with TRBD1. Trimming removed 6 bases from V and 4 bases from J; junction bases left unmatched: 9. The CDR3 is made up of 15 amino acids. Germline values: CDR1 MNHEY, CDR2 SVGEGT. CDR3 DNA: TGTGCCAGCAGGGACGGAGCGGACAGGGGAGAGACCCAGTACTTC. It codes for CASRDGADRGETQYF.

The V gene is TRBV3-1, the J gene TRBJ2-5; possible D gene TRBD1, 6 bases. The CDR3 length is 15 residues. CDR1 and CDR2 from the germline V gene are LGHDT and YNNKEL (reference sequence). V was pared by 1 base and J by 0 bases, with 9 bases between. The CDR3 nucleotides are TGTGCCAGCAGCCAAGGGGGGCTATACCAAGAGACCCAGTACTTC. Protein: CASSQGGLYQETQYF.

This clonotype was seen more than once but under ten times. V gene TRBV6-5 combines with J gene TRBJ2-3; 12 bases match TRBD1. Germline CDR1 reads MNHEY; CDR2 reads SVGAGI. With 1 base clipped from V and 4 bases from J, the junction kept 9 bases outside the gene matches. The CDR3 is 18 residues long. Written as DNA, the CDR3 is TGTGCCAGCAGTTACTTGGCTCCCGGGACAGGGGGCGCAGATACGCAGTATTTT. Translating it yields CASSYLAPGTGGADTQYF.

V is TRBV4-1 and J is TRBJ2-1; D possibly corresponds to TRBD2 (5 bases). Germline values: CDR1 MGHRA, CDR2 YSYEKL. The CDR3 runs 15 residues. V lost 3 bases and J lost 6, with 15 bases in between. For the CDR3, the DNA is TGCGCCAGCAGCCACCCCTCAGCGGCTGCCAATGAGCAGTTCTTC. Protein product: CASSHPSAAANEQFF.

The J gene is TRBJ2-3, the V gene TRBV2; 12 bases fit TRBD2. Germline values: CDR1 SNHLY, CDR2 FYNNEI. The trim removed 5 bases at V and 5 bases at J, leaving 5 bases unmatched. This CDR3 is 15 amino acids long. As DNA, the CDR3 is TGTGCCAGCAGTCCGACTAGCGGGAGAGGAGATACGCAGTATTTT. It yields the protein CASSPTSGRGDTQYF.

V usage is TRBV11-2 and J usage is TRBJ2-2, with D perhaps assigned TRBD1 or TRBD2 (5 bases each). V lost 5 bases, J lost 7 bases, and 20 bases lay in between. The CDR3 is 16 amino acids. Germline V gives CDR1 SGHAT, CDR2 FQNNGV. The CDR3 nucleotides read TGTGCCAGCAGCGCGGTCGGGGCAGTTGTGAGCGGGGAGCTGTTTTTT. Its protein is CASSAVGAVVSGELFF.

The chain employs TRBV19 and TRBJ1-1, with D hard to call. The V end lost 3 bases, the J end lost 1 base, and 6 bases lay between the germline ends. CDR3 length equals 13 residues. Germline values: CDR1 LNHDA, CDR2 SQIVND (reference sequence). The CDR3 DNA reads TGTGCCAGTAGTATGAAAAAGAACACTGAAGCTTTCTTT. Residues: CASSMKKNTEAFF.

V usage is TRBV5-1 and J usage is TRBJ1-4; 10 nucleotides align to TRBD1. The CDR3 is 15 residues long. Germline CDR1 and CDR2: SGHRS and YFSETQ. Losses at the gene ends were 3 bases for V and 5 bases for J; bases not matched to a gene: 4. As DNA, the CDR3 is TGCGCCAGCAGCTCCGGGACAGGGGCGAATGAAAAACTGTTTTTT. This translates into CASSSGTGANEKLFF.

The CDR3 loop reads CASSFGADAYNEQFF. As DNA, the CDR3 is TGTGCCAGCAGCTTTGGTGCGGACGCATACAATGAGCAGTTCTTC. The J gene is TRBJ2-1, the V gene TRBV7-9; D is unresolved. CDR1 is SEHNR, CDR2 FQNEAQ, per germline (reference sequence). The V and J ends lost 3 bases and 4 bases respectively, with 13 bases between them. The CDR3 has 15 residues.